These 24 T cell receptor beta chains came from one sample sequenced in a study of long-term antiretroviral therapy in people with HIV. Researchers ran immunoSEQ v3.0 at survey level. TCRdb keeps only in-frame clones here, not all; method: immunoSEQ multiplex PCR. This table has tens of thousands of clones, about four fifths appearing once. The sample in question was unsorted PBMCs, obtained 1 year after starting antiretroviral therapy. All receptors come from a man aged 18-30 years with HIV.

V usage is TRBV19 and J usage is TRBJ1-1; 7 bases fit TRBD1. CDR1 is LNHDA and CDR2 is SQIVND in the germline V gene (reference sequence). After removal of 3 bases from V and 1 base from J, the junction contained 5 bases not matched to a gene. The CDR3 covers 15 residues. The CDR3 bases are TGTGCCAGTAGTATCGGTAGGACAGGGAACACTGAAGCTTTCTTT. It specifies CASSIGRTGNTEAFF.

V is TRBV7-6 and J is TRBJ2-1; D ambiguous. The CDR3 loop spans 14 amino acids. Germline assignment: CDR1 SGHVS and CDR2 FNYEAQ. V lost 5 bases and J lost 7, with 15 bases in between. CDR3 loop: CASSPFPGPNEQFF. The CDR3 nucleotides read TGTGCCAGCAGCCCCTTTCCTGGCCCGAATGAGCAGTTCTTC.

The chain is built from TRBV28 and TRBJ1-1, with D perhaps matching TRBD1 (6 bases). The CDR3 contains 11 residues. Germline V CDR1 and CDR2: MDHEN, SYDVKM. V was trimmed by 11 bases and J by 1 base, leaving 8 bases between them. The CDR3, as DNA: TGTGCCGTGGGGGCGAACACTGAAGCTTTCTTT. This gives the protein CAVGANTEAFF.

In its sample, this clone was seen once. The chain is built from TRBV28 and TRBJ2-5; D may match TRBD1 or TRBD2 (5 bases each). The CDR3 is 15 amino acids. V was clipped by 3 bases and J by 5 bases, with 16 bases between them. CDR1 and CDR2 (germline): MDHEN, SYDVKM. Here the CDR3 reads CASSFDGTITETQYF. The CDR3 nucleotides are TGTGCCAGCAGTTTCGATGGGACGATTACTGAGACCCAGTACTTC.

The CDR3 nucleotides are TGTGCCAGCAGTTCGACAGGGGGCGCGGCTTTCTTT. Translation: CASSSTGGAAFF. The chain couples TRBV6-5 to TRBJ1-1, with 10 bases lining up with TRBD1. CDR3 length equals 12 residues. Trimming took 4 bases from V and 11 from J; bases not matched to a gene: 4. The germline CDR1 and CDR2 sequences are MNHEY and SVGAGI.

CDR3 amino acids: CASSLTGSLFNQPQHF. In DNA form, the CDR3 reads TGTGCCAGCAGCCTGACAGGGTCGCTTTTCAATCAGCCCCAGCATTTT. This chain links TRBV5-6 with TRBJ1-5; 7 bases map to TRBD1. Germline V gene lookup returns CDR1 SGHDT and CDR2 YYEEEE. The CDR3 sequence is 16 residues long. The trim removed 4 bases at V and 3 bases at J, leaving 10 bases unmatched.

The chain joins TRBV7-6 to TRBJ2-2, with TRBD1 identical over 7 bases. CDR3 length: 15 residues. Trimming removed 1 base from V and 5 bases from J; junction bases left unmatched: 4. Germline assignment: CDR1 SGHVS and CDR2 FNYEAQ. Here the CDR3 DNA reads TGTGCCAGCAGCTTAGTGATACAGGGGACCGGGGAGCTGTTTTTT. It yields the protein CASSLVIQGTGELFF.

The V and J genes are TRBV6-5 and TRBJ2-7; 8 bases are shared with TRBD1. The trim removed 7 bases at V and 3 bases at J, leaving 8 bases unmatched. The germline gives CDR1 MNHEY, CDR2 SVGAGI. The CDR3 is 14 residues long. The CDR3 coding sequence is TGTGCCAGCACGCCGAGACAGGGGAGCTACGAGCAGTACTTC. Amino acid sequence: CASTPRQGSYEQYF.

The V and J genes are TRBV28 and TRBJ2-7; the D is unclear. Germline values: CDR1 MDHEN, CDR2 SYDVKM. V shed 2 bases and J shed 3 bases, with 11 bases lying between them. The CDR3 covers 14 residues. The CDR3 protein is CASSLVGIDYEQYF. Written as DNA, the CDR3 is TGTGCCAGCAGTTTAGTAGGTATCGACTACGAGCAGTACTTC.

The chain uses TRBV5-1 and TRBJ2-6; either TRBD1 or TRBD2 may fit D (6 bases each). Trimming left V 2 bases short and J 1 base short, with 13 bases between. Germline CDR1 and CDR2: SGHRS and YFSETQ. The CDR3 has 17 amino acids. Here the CDR3 reads CASSFGGGSSGANVLTF. DNA for the CDR3: TGCGCCAGCAGCTTCGGGGGCGGCAGTTCTGGGGCCAACGTCCTGACTTTC.

This chain joins TRBV6-6 and TRBJ1-1; D possibly corresponds to TRBD1 (5 bases). V was pared by 2 bases and J by 0 bases, with 10 bases between. CDR3 length: 15 residues. Germline CDR1 and CDR2: MNHNY and SVGAGI (reference sequence). DNA for the CDR3: TGTGCCAGCAGTTACCCTGGACACCTGAACACTGAAGCTTTCTTT. This sequence encodes CASSYPGHLNTEAFF.

This chain uses TRBV6-5 with TRBJ2-7; 14 bases map to TRBD2. V was pared by 6 bases and J by 6 bases, with 7 bases of the junction left unmatched. This CDR3 is built from 15 residues. CDR1 is MNHEY, CDR2 SVGAGI, per germline. CDR3 DNA sequence: TGTGCCAGCAGGCTGACTAGCGGGGGGGCCCTCGAGCAGTACTTC. This translates into CASRLTSGGALEQYF.

CDR3 nucleotide sequence: TGTGCCAGTAGTTCAGGGAGGAACAATCAGCCCCAGCATTTT. Protein product: CASSSGRNNQPQHF. This chain connects TRBV19 to TRBJ1-5, with a possible D match to TRBD1 (5 bases). The germline CDR1 and CDR2 sequences are LNHDA and SQIVND (reference sequence). V gave up 5 bases and J gave up 3 bases, with 11 bases separating them. This CDR3 is 14 amino acids long.

This sequence joins TRBV7-2 and TRBJ1-2, with D possibly being TRBD1 (5 bases). Germline V gene data show CDR1 as SGHTA and CDR2 as FQGNSA. This CDR3 is 15 amino acids long. Between the trimmed V and J ends, which lost 5 bases and 1 base, there was a span of 14 bases. The CDR3 protein is CASSDSGAVNYGYTF. The CDR3 DNA is TGTGCCAGCAGCGACAGCGGGGCGGTTAACTATGGCTACACCTTC.

The J gene is TRBJ2-1, the V gene TRBV5-1; D is uncertain. Trimming removed 4 bases at V and 5 bases at J, with 4 bases between. The germline V gene encodes CDR1 SGHRS and CDR2 YFSETQ. This CDR3 spans 11 amino acids. DNA for the CDR3: TGCGCCAGCAGCCCAAACAATGAGCAGTTCTTC. The encoded protein is CASSPNNEQFF.

This clone appeared a single time. The junction departs from germline at one end; a sequencing error may be responsible. J is TRBJ1-6 and V is TRBV4-1; no clear D. The CDR3 consists of 14 residues. Germline assignment: CDR1 MGHRA and CDR2 YSYEKL. Written as DNA, the CDR3 is TGCGCCAGCAGCGAAGAACAGTCTAATTCACCCCTCCACTTT. This gives the protein CASSEEQSNSPLHF.

The rearrangement links TRBV28 to TRBJ2-7; TRBD1 matches at 8 bases. V dropped 10 bases and J dropped 7; count of bases not matched to a gene: 21. Germline V gives CDR1 MDHEN, CDR2 SYDVKM. This CDR3 is built from 16 residues. CDR3 coding DNA: TGTGCCACGCTCCCGGTTCGGGGCAGGGGGCAGGGGGAGCAGTACTTC. Translated: CATLPVRGRGQGEQYF.

DNA for the CDR3: TGTGCCAGCAGTGATGGGTACGAGCAGTACTTC. It encodes CASSDGYEQYF. The gene calls are TRBV6-1 and TRBJ2-7; D call uncertain. The germline gives CDR1 MNHNS, CDR2 SASEGT. CDR3 length: 11 residues. Trimming pared 3 bases from V and 4 bases from J, leaving 4 bases between.

This rearrangement joins TRBV9 to TRBJ1-1; tentatively, D is TRBD1 (5 bases). Trimming shortened V by 0 bases and J by 0 bases, and 6 bases separated the two germline ends. This CDR3 contains 14 residues. Per germline, CDR1 SGDLS and CDR2 YYNGEE. This chain's CDR3 is CASSVEQVNTEAFF. CDR3 DNA sequence: TGTGCCAGCAGCGTAGAACAGGTGAACACTGAAGCTTTCTTT. The complete variable domain, with remaining parts taken from reference TRBV9 and TRBJ1-1, reads DSGVTQTPKHLITATGQRVTLRCSPRSGDLSVYWYQQSLDQGLQFLIQYYNGEERAKGNILERFSAQQFPDLHSELNLSSLELGDSALYFCASSVEQVNTEAFFGQGTRLTVV.

The rearrangement uses TRBV4-3 and TRBJ2-7; 9 bases are shared with TRBD2. With V trimmed by 0 bases and J by 2 bases, 5 bases remained unmatched. CDR1 is LGHNA and CDR2 is YSLEER in the germline V gene. CDR3 size: 16 residues. The CDR3 spells CASSQDASGAAYEQYF. CDR3 nucleotides: TGCGCCAGCAGCCAAGATGCTAGCGGGGCAGCCTACGAGCAGTACTTC.

The gene calls are TRBV27 and TRBJ1-4; D perhaps matches TRBD1 (5 bases). This CDR3 has 14 amino acids. Trimming removed 5 bases at V and 8 bases at J, with 15 bases between. CDR1 is MNHEY and CDR2 is SMNVEV in the germline V gene (reference sequence). In nucleotides, the CDR3 is TGTGCCAGCAGTCCCCAGGGTTTCTGGGAAAAACTGTTTTTT. Translating it yields CASSPQGFWEKLFF.

This clone appeared a single time. The chain couples TRBV19 to TRBJ2-7; the match to TRBD1 covers 12 bases. CDR1 is LNHDA, CDR2 SQIVND, per germline (reference sequence). Trimming cost V 9 bases and J 4 bases; bases outside gene matches: 7. CDR3 length: 14 amino acids. The CDR3 coding sequence is TGTGCCAGCAGCCCGGGACAGGGGGCGTACGAGCAGTACTTC. This codes for CASSPGQGAYEQYF.

This rearrangement joins TRBV9 to TRBJ2-2; D is unresolved. Germline V lookup: CDR1 SGDLS, CDR2 YYNGEE. The CDR3 covers 13 residues. Trimming took 0 bases from V and 4 from J, leaving 4 bases between them. CDR3 sequence: CASSVVGTGELFF. The CDR3 region has the DNA TGTGCCAGCAGCGTAGTCGGCACCGGGGAGCTGTTTTTT.

This clone was picked up one time. The chain links TRBV5-4 to TRBJ2-5; 11 bases are shared with TRBD1. The J call may be mistaken, given a closer DNA end match to TRBJ2-7. This CDR3 contains 15 residues. The germline gives CDR1 SGHNT, CDR2 YYREEE (reference sequence). The CDR3: CASSPGTGGTYEQYF. The CDR3 DNA sequence: TGTGCCAGCAGCCCAGGGACAGGGGGAACCTACGAGCAGTACTTC.